This T cell receptor (beta chain) was retrieved from a study of cytomegalovirus exposure and HLA in healthy donors. Primers included in the PCR were 60 Vbeta and 13 Jbeta primers. The data were produced by immunoSEQ multiplex PCR, yet TCRdb's version contains in-frame clones alone and is incomplete. The data show some 110,000 clones, 75% to 85% seen once. Findings of the study overall: There were a few CMV-associated chains whose specificity for CMV antigens was confirmed in vitro.

Note on this clone: Its antigen is not known.

With 1 base clipped from V and 4 bases from J, the junction kept 11 bases outside the gene matches. Germline V lookup: CDR1 SGHTA, CDR2 FQGNSA. The CDR3 extends over 18 amino acids. Sequenced: PBMCs. This chain connects TRBV7-2 to TRBJ2-3; TRBD2 matches at 10 bases. This receptor was identified in a man aged 25-40 years in good health and CMV-seronegative. CDR3 residues: CASSLVGITSGVADTQYF. For the CDR3, the DNA is TGTGCCAGCAGCTTAGTGGGTATTACTAGCGGGGTTGCAGATACGCAGTATTTT.